The rows below give T cell receptor beta chains drawn from one sample of a study of cytomegalovirus exposure and HLA in healthy donors. The protocol was immunoSEQ multiplex PCR, while the TCRdb copy is restricted to in-frame clones and leaves out a portion. The table lists about 77,000 clones, around 84% of them singletons. The sample consisted of PBMCs. These receptors were collected from a man aged 35-49 years in good health and CMV-seronegative. The CDR3 runs from the conserved cysteine through the conserved F or W. Expanded clones are given a class, and other clones once, few, many or no size at all.

v_call clone_size cdr3_aa
TRBV25-1 NA CASRTSEGWGDYGYTF
TRBV9 NA CASSALAGSIDTQYF
TRBV30 NA CAWSEDSIYGYTF
TRBV27 NA CASSFWGEPLNEQYF
TRBV4-1 NA CASSQPGNYGYTF
TRBV10-2 NA CASGIQSSGRAKTGELFF
TRBV4-2 once CASSLGGQGASAFF
TRBV5-8 NA CASSGLAGPMGMYEQYF
TRBV2 NA CASSMNTEAFF
TRBV28 NA CASSLGQGTYEQYF
TRBV4-3 NA CASSQGLAGGPEQFF
TRBV2 NA CASSFRADTQYF
TRBV7-2 NA CASSSSGGRAYEQYF
TRBV10-2 NA CASSAGQGTTPLHF
TRBV5-3 NA CARSSGSGLNTEAFF
TRBV4-3 few CASADRFNTEAFF
TRBV28 NA CASSSSGFYNEQFF
TRBV19 NA CASSIGPRAGHHTEAFF
TRBV7-6 NA CASSLEGDSGNTIYF
TRBV4-1 NA CASSQGLPGGGSYNEQFF
TRBV18 NA CASSGLAGGAGTDTQYF
TRBV7-7 NA CASSSAAGASEQYF
TRBV28 NA CASSTGQGFQSNQPQHF
TRBV2 NA CARTGTSGSWETQYF